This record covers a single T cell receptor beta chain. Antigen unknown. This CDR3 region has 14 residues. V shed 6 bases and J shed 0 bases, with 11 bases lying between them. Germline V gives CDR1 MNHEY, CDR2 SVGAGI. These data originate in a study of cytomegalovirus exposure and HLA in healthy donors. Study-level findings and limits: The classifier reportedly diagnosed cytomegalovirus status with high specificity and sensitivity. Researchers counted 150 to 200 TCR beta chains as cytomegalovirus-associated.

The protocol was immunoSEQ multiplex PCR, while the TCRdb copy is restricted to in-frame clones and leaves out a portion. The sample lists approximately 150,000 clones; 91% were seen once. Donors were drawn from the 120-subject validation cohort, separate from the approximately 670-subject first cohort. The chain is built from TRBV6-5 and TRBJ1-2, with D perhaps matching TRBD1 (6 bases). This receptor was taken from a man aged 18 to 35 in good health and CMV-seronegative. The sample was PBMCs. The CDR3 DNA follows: TGTGCCAGCAGACGGACAGTCCCTAACTATGGCTACACCTTC. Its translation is CASRRTVPNYGYTF.